This T cell receptor beta chain originates from a study of T cell repertoires in aging, cancer and after chemotherapy. Whole-study results and caveats: Across the chemotherapy interval, each cancer cohort showed higher median generation probability, suggesting thymic rebound. Untreated cancer patients had significantly lower blood TCR diversity than age-matched healthy donors.

Germline CDR1 and CDR2: SGHDT and YYEEEE. There are 16 residues in the CDR3. The ends lost 1 base at V and 9 bases at J; junction bases unmatched: 15. Peripheral blood genomic DNA, not sorted cells or RNA, was the template. A mixed TRB-A/B primer pool amplified rearranged TRB by multiplex touch-down PCR. MiXCR, run by TCRdb on the multiplex PCR reads, gives a single entry per CDR3 protein. The table includes around 1,200 distinct CDR3 sequences, under 30% detected once. As regards this clonotype: Antigen unknown.

The chain uses TRBV5-6 and TRBJ1-1; 7 bases agree with TRBD1. The TCR originated in a human donor with a solid tumor. The sequenced sample was blood. CDR3 residues: CASSLRAGGLRTKAFF. CDR3 bases: TGTGCCAGCAGCTTGCGGGCAGGGGGTTTGAGAACTAAAGCTTTCTTT.